The 15 T cell receptor beta chains reported below all come from one sample, sequenced in a study of blood T cell repertoires in COVID-19. Sequencing used immunoSEQ multiplex PCR; TCRdb keeps in-frame clones, though not all of them. The sample contains some 31,000 clones, 85% to 95% of which appear only once. The sequenced sample consisted of peripheral blood. The receptor source for this set is a human donor in a cohort sampled during active COVID-19.

The V call is TRBV15, the J call TRBJ2-1; possibly TRBD1 for D (6 bases). The length of the CDR3 is 14 residues. V was cut by 0 bases and J by 7 bases, with 10 bases left in between. The germline V gene encodes CDR1 LNHNV and CDR2 YYDKDF (reference sequence). CDR3 sequence reads: CATSRDGQGNEQFF. The CDR3 nucleotides are TGTGCCACCAGCAGAGATGGTCAGGGGAATGAGCAGTTCTTC.

V usage is TRBV3-1 (or the pseudogene TRBV3-2) and J usage is TRBJ2-5; 14 nucleotides align to TRBD2. CDR3 length: 16 residues. J lost 2 bases, V lost 4 bases, and 3 bases had no gene match. The V gene's germline CDR1 is LGHDT and CDR2 YNNKEL (reference sequence). CDR3 residues: CASSPRTSGRQETQYF. The CDR3 DNA reads as TGTGCCAGCAGCCCGCGGACTAGCGGGAGGCAAGAGACCCAGTACTTC.

V and J are TRBV5-1 and TRBJ2-3; maybe TRBD2 (6 bases). The CDR3 runs to 13 residues. V was trimmed by 0 bases and J by 6 bases, leaving 8 bases between them. CDR1 is SGHRS, CDR2 YFSETQ, per germline. The DNA of the CDR3 is TGCGCCAGCAGCTTGGACCGGGGGGATACGCAGTATTTT. Encoded protein: CASSLDRGDTQYF.

The rearrangement joins TRBV27 to TRBJ1-4, with D possibly matching TRBD1 (5 bases). Germline V gene data show CDR1 as MNHEY and CDR2 as SMNVEV (reference sequence). The CDR3 is made up of 14 amino acids. Trimming cost V 5 bases and J 8 bases, with 15 bases left between them. CDR3 in DNA: TGTGCCAGCAGTCCTAGGGGCGATAAGGAAAAACTGTTTTTT. Encoded protein: CASSPRGDKEKLFF.

The gene calls are TRBV19 and TRBJ2-5; maybe TRBD2 (6 bases). With 4 bases removed from V and 5 bases from J, the gap between germline ends came to 11 bases. The CDR3 sequence is 13 residues long. Germline V gene data show CDR1 as LNHDA and CDR2 as SQIVND (reference sequence). CDR3 in amino acids: CASSTLGRETQYF. The CDR3 DNA follows: TGTGCCAGTAGTACACTAGGGAGGGAGACCCAGTACTTC.

The chain joins TRBV25-1 to TRBJ2-7; 9 bases are shared with TRBD2. The germline V gene encodes CDR1 MGHDK and CDR2 SYGVNS. After removal of 7 bases from V and 0 bases from J, the junction contained 1 base not matched to a gene. The CDR3 runs to 13 residues. CDR3 in amino acids: CASKAGGSYEQYF. The CDR3 coding sequence is TGTGCCAGCAAAGCGGGAGGCTCCTACGAGCAGTACTTC.

V usage is TRBV5-1 and J usage is TRBJ2-1; 8 bases align to TRBD1. The CDR3 contains 14 residues. V shed 4 bases and J 3 bases; nucleotides not matched to a gene: 3. CDR1 is SGHRS and CDR2 is YFSETQ in the germline V gene. The CDR3 nucleotides read TGCGCCAGCAGCCCGGGACAGGTCTACAATGAGCAGTTCTTC. It encodes CASSPGQVYNEQFF.

This clone was seen a few times. The rearrangement links TRBV19 to TRBJ1-3, with D uncertain. Germline values: CDR1 LNHDA, CDR2 SQIVND (reference sequence). The CDR3 is made up of 13 amino acids. The V end lost 7 bases, the J end lost 0 bases, and 7 bases lay between the germline ends. CDR3 DNA sequence: TGTGCCAGTATGTGGCACTCTGGAAACACCATATATTTT. Translation: CASMWHSGNTIYF.

V and J are TRBV21-1 and TRBJ2-1; TRBD2 is the table's D call and was not checked against the DNA. TRBV21-1 is classified as a pseudogene. This CDR3 has 16 residues. CDR3 DNA sequence: TGTGCCAGCAGCAAATGGCTAGCGGGAAGAGTGGATGAGCAGTTCTTC. Protein: CASSKWLAGRVDEQFF.

The V and J genes are TRBV12-5 and TRBJ2-5; weak D call: TRBD1 (6 bases). Trimming took 8 bases from V and 0 from J, leaving 7 bases between them. The CDR3 covers 12 residues. The germline gives CDR1 LGHNT, CDR2 FRNRAP. This CDR3 is CASRTDQETQYF. CDR3 nucleotide sequence: TGTGCTAGTAGGACAGACCAAGAGACCCAGTACTTC. The complete variable domain, with remaining parts taken from reference TRBV12-5 and TRBJ2-5, reads DARVTQTPRHKVTEMGQEVTMRCQPILGHNTVFWYRQTMMQGLELLAYFRNRAPLDDSGMPKDRFSAEMPDATLATLKIQPSEPRDSAVYFCASRTDQETQYFGPGTRLLVL.

The CDR3 reads CASSVQDRSYNEQFF. The CDR3 nucleotides are TGTGCCAGCAGCGTACAGGATCGCTCCTACAATGAGCAGTTCTTC. The chain carries TRBV9 and TRBJ2-1; no definite D call. Trimming cost V 1 base and J 0 bases, with 8 bases left between them. This CDR3 comprises 15 residues. Germline V gene sequence: CDR1 SGDLS, CDR2 YYNGEE.

This clone was seen a handful of times. The chain combines TRBV27 with TRBJ2-5, with 7 bases fitting TRBD1. Looked up from germline, CDR1 is MNHEY and CDR2 is SMNVEV (reference sequence). The CDR3 is made up of 14 amino acids. Germline trimming cut 5 bases from V and 1 base from J; bases unmatched to any gene: 4. CDR3 sequence (DNA): TGTGCCAGCAGTCTACGGGACAGCCAAGAGACCCAGTACTTC. It is translated as CASSLRDSQETQYF.

The chain recombines TRBV29-1 with TRBJ2-1; tentatively, D is TRBD2 (5 bases). V was trimmed by 7 bases and J by 6 bases, leaving 16 bases between them. CDR1 and CDR2 (germline): SQVTM, ANQGSEA. The CDR3 loop spans 13 amino acids. Written as DNA, the CDR3 is TGCAGCGCGCGCAGCGGAGGAGGCAATGAGCAGTTCTTC. Its translation: CSARSGGGNEQFF.

This chain links TRBV3-1 (or the pseudogene TRBV3-2) with TRBJ2-3; 10 nucleotides agree with TRBD2. Trimming removed 4 bases from V and 0 bases from J; junction bases left unmatched: 4. From germline, CDR1 is LGHDT and CDR2 YNNKEL (reference sequence). The CDR3 is 16 amino acids. The CDR3 spells CASSPRTSGSTDTQYF. Written as DNA, the CDR3 is TGTGCCAGCAGCCCTAGGACTAGCGGTAGCACAGATACGCAGTATTTT.

This clone turned up a few times. The rearrangement links TRBV25-1 to TRBJ2-2, with no clear D. Germline assignment: CDR1 MGHDK and CDR2 SYGVNS. The CDR3 totals 16 residues. V was pared by 2 bases and J by 8 bases, with 18 bases between. This chain's CDR3 is CASSERRTDLGGELFF. The DNA for the CDR3 is TGTGCCAGCAGTGAACGGCGAACCGACCTCGGGGGGGAGCTGTTTTTT.